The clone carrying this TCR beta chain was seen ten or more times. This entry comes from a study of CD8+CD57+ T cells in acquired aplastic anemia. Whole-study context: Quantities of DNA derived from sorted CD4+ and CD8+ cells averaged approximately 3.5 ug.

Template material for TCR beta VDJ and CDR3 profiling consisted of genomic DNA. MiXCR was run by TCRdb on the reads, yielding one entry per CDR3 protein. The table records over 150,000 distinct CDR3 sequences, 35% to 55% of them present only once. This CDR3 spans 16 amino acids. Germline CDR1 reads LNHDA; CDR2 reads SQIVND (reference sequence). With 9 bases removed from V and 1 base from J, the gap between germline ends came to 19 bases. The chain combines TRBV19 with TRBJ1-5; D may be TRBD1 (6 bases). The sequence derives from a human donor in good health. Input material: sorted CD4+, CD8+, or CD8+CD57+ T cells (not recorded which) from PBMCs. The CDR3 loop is CASLSRTVSSNQPQHF. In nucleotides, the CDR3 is TGTGCCAGCCTATCCCGGACAGTTTCCAGCAATCAGCCCCAGCATTTT.